These 13 T cell receptor beta chains were all obtained from the same sample, sequenced in a study of beta chain features in type 1 diabetes. Isolated RNA was reverse transcribed in full, so expressed TCRB transcripts were sequenced. Repertoires were generated with immunoSEQ multiplex PCR, while TCRdb's copy carries only in-frame clones and drops some. The table includes hundreds of thousands of clones, approximately 12% detected once. Sample: naive CD4+ T cells from blood. The receptors originated from a man aged 18 to 29 in good health.

The V call is TRBV5-1, the J call TRBJ2-7; 7 bases map to TRBD1. Germline trimming cut 0 bases from V and 2 bases from J; bases unmatched to any gene: 2. The CDR3 runs to 14 residues. Germline V lookup: CDR1 SGHRS, CDR2 YFSETQ. CDR3 bases: TGCGCCAGCAGCTTGGGGGGACAGACCTACGAGCAGTACTTC. Its protein is CASSLGGQTYEQYF.

The chain links TRBV5-1 to TRBJ2-3; D call uncertain. Germline V lookup: CDR1 SGHRS, CDR2 YFSETQ. Trimming removed 0 bases at V and 2 bases at J, with 7 bases between. The CDR3 spans 14 residues. The CDR3 spells CASSLELYTDTQYF. As DNA, the CDR3 is TGCGCCAGCAGCTTGGAACTCTACACAGATACGCAGTATTTT.

This chain links TRBV11-2 with TRBJ1-1; a possible D gene is TRBD1 (5 bases). Germline V gene lookup returns CDR1 SGHAT and CDR2 FQNNGV. This CDR3 is 14 amino acids long. Trimming shortened V by 1 base and J by 8 bases, and 14 bases separated the two germline ends. CDR3 sequence: CASSLVKGAGEAFF. Here the CDR3 DNA reads TGTGCCAGCAGCTTAGTCAAAGGGGCAGGCGAAGCTTTCTTT.

This clone was found a few times. The chain links TRBV30 to TRBJ2-4; 9 nucleotides agree with TRBD1. J was trimmed by 6 bases and V by 0 bases; bases with no gene match: 6. This CDR3 has 15 amino acids. CDR1 and CDR2 from the germline V gene are GTSNPN and SVGIG (reference sequence). CDR3 in amino acids: CAWSVQGAFGNIQYF. For the CDR3, the DNA is TGTGCCTGGAGTGTACAGGGGGCTTTTGGAAACATTCAGTACTTC.

V is TRBV29-1 and J is TRBJ1-4; perhaps TRBD1 as D (5 bases). Germline lookup yields CDR1 SQVTM and CDR2 ANQGSEA. The ends were cut back, 4 bases at V and 7 bases at J, with 13 bases in the middle. This CDR3 is built from 13 residues. CDR3: CSVGDQGGEKLFF. The CDR3, as DNA: TGCAGCGTTGGAGATCAGGGTGGTGAAAAACTGTTTTTT.

The chain couples TRBV7-9 to TRBJ2-1; TRBD1 is a possible D gene (5 bases). Germline-derived CDR1 and CDR2 are SEHNR and FQNEAQ (reference sequence). The CDR3 is made up of 14 amino acids. V was trimmed by 8 bases and J by 2 bases, leaving 13 bases between them. The CDR3 bases are TGTGCCAGCGGACGACAGTGGGCCTACAATGAGCAGTTCTTC. Amino acids: CASGRQWAYNEQFF.

V is TRBV28 and J is TRBJ1-4, with 10 bases matching TRBD1. The germline V gene has CDR1 MDHEN and CDR2 SYDVKM. Unmatched junction bases numbered 5, after V lost 5 bases and J lost 5 bases. The CDR3 totals 15 residues. CDR3 residues: CASSPTGGLNEKLFF. CDR3 bases: TGTGCCAGCAGTCCGACAGGGGGCCTAAATGAAAAACTGTTTTTT.

CDR3 protein: CASSPGESDTQYF. CDR3 coding DNA: TGTGCCAGCTCACCGGGCGAGTCAGATACGCAGTATTTT. The chain has TRBV18 and TRBJ2-3; D call uncertain. Germline-derived CDR1 and CDR2 are KGHSH and LQKENI. Deletions cut 3 bases from V and 4 bases from J, with 8 bases between. The CDR3 totals 13 residues.

The rearrangement links TRBV30 to TRBJ1-2; a possible D gene is TRBD1 (5 bases). The ends were cut back, 0 bases at V and 6 bases at J, with 14 bases in the middle. The CDR3 extends over 14 amino acids. Germline CDR1 and CDR2: GTSNPN and SVGIG (reference sequence). The DNA of the CDR3 is TGTGCCTGGAGTGTAGGGGTCAGTTCTCATGGCTACACCTTC. It encodes CAWSVGVSSHGYTF. Full variable domain (missing parts from reference TRBV30 and TRBJ1-2): SQTIHQWPATLVQPVGSPLSLECTVEGTSNPNLYWYRQAAGRGLQLLFYSVGIGQISSEVPQNLSASRPQDRQFILSSKKLLLSDSGFYLCAWSVGVSSHGYTFGSGTRLTVV.

The chain is built from TRBV6-4 and TRBJ2-5; the D is unclear. The CDR3 covers 15 residues. Germline V CDR1 and CDR2: MRHNA, SNTAGT. With 4 bases removed from V and 5 bases from J, the gap between germline ends came to 17 bases. DNA of the CDR3: TGTGCCAGCAGTGCAGTGGGCAACCCTGGCGAGACCCAGTACTTC. Its translation: CASSAVGNPGETQYF.

The chain joins TRBV6-5 to TRBJ1-5; D ambiguous. Germline V CDR1 and CDR2: MNHEY, SVGAGI. This CDR3 region has 14 residues. V lost 2 bases and J 7 bases, leaving 12 bases between the germline ends. DNA for the CDR3: TGTGCCAGCAGTTACGGGAGGGCGGGCCAGCCCCAGCATTTT. The encoded protein is CASSYGRAGQPQHF.

The chain has TRBV9 and TRBJ2-7; 14 bases agree with TRBD2. The CDR3 spans 15 residues. After removal of 3 bases from V and 5 bases from J, the junction contained 4 bases not matched to a gene. Germline V gene sequence: CDR1 SGDLS, CDR2 YYNGEE. Written as DNA, the CDR3 is TGTGCCAGCAGCGCGGGACTAGCGGGAGTCCACGAGCAGTACTTC. Residues: CASSAGLAGVHEQYF.

The rearrangement joins TRBV7-2 to TRBJ1-5; D remains ambiguous. The CDR3 runs to 16 residues. The ends were cut back, 3 bases at V and 2 bases at J, with 14 bases in the middle. Germline CDR1 is SGHTA and CDR2 is FQGNSA. The CDR3 DNA is TGTGCCAGCAGCTTCGTCGGCGCCGGGGGCAATCAGCCCCAGCATTTT. It yields the protein CASSFVGAGGNQPQHF.